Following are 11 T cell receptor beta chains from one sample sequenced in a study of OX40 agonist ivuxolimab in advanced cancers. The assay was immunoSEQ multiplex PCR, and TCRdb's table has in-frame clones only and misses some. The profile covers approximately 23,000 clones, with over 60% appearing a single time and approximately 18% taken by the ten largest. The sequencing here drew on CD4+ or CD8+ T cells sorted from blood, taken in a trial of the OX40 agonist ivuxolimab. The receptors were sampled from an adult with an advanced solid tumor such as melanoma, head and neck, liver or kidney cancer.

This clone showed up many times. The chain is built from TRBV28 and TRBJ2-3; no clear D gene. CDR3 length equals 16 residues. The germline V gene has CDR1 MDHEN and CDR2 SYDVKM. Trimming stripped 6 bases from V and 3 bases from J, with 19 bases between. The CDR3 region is CASSLGLEQRTDTQYF. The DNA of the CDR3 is TGTGCCAGCAGCCTCGGCTTGGAACAGCGAACAGATACGCAGTATTTT.

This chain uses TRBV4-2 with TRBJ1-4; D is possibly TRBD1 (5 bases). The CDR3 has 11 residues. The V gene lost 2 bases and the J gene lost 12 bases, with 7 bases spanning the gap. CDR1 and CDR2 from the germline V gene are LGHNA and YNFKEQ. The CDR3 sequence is CASSQQGELFF. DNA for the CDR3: TGTGCCAGCAGCCAACAGGGAGAACTGTTTTTT.

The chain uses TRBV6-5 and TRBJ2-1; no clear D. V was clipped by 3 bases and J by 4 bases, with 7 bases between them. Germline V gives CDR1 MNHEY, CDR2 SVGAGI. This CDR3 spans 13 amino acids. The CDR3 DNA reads TGTGCCAGCAGTTATGGGATTTACAATGAGCAGTTCTTC. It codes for CASSYGIYNEQFF.

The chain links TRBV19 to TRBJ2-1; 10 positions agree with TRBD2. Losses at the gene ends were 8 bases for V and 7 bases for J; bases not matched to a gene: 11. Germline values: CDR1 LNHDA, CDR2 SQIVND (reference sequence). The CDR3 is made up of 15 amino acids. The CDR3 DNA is TGTGCCAGTTGGACCTCAGCGGGGGGGATAAATGAGCAGTTCTTC. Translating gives CASWTSAGGINEQFF.

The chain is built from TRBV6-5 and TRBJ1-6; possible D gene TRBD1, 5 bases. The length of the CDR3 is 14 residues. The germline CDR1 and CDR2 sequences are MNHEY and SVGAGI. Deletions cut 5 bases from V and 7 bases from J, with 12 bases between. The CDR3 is CASSLGVRNSPLHF. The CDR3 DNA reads TGTGCCAGCAGTCTGGGGGTGCGAAATTCACCCCTCCACTTT.

The CDR3 sequence is CASSKVAGGQQETQYF. The CDR3 DNA follows: TGTGCCAGCAGCAAAGTAGCTGGGGGACAACAAGAGACCCAGTACTTC. The chain joins TRBV21-1 to TRBJ2-5; whether TRBD1, the table's D call, matches the DNA was not checked. TRBV21-1 is classified as a pseudogene. This CDR3 has 16 amino acids.

The CDR3 region has the DNA TGTGCCAGCAGCTTAGTGGCAGATCGCAATCAGCCCCAGCATTTT. It specifies CASSLVADRNQPQHF. This chain links TRBV7-8 with TRBJ1-5; D not resolved. Germline CDR1 and CDR2: SGHVS and FQNEAQ. V was clipped by 1 base and J by 2 bases, with 9 bases between them. This CDR3 region has 15 residues.

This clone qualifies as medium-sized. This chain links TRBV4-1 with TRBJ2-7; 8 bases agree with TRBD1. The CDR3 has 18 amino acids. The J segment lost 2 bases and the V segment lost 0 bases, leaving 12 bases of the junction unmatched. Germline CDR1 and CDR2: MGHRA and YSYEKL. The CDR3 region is CASSQDRGVVGQAYEQYF. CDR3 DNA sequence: TGCGCCAGCAGCCAAGATAGGGGGGTGGTGGGACAGGCCTACGAGCAGTACTTC.

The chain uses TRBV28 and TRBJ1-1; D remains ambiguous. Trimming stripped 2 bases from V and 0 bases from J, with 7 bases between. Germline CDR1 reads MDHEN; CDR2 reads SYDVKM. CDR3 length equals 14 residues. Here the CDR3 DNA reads TGTGCCAGCAGTTTAACAGCCCTGAACACTGAAGCTTTCTTT. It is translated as CASSLTALNTEAFF.

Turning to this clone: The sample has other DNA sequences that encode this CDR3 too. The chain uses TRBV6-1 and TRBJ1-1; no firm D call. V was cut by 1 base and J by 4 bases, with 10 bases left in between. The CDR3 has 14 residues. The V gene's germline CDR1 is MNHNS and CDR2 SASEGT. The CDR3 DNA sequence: TGTGCCAGCAGTGAAGGCGGGCCAATCACTGAAGCTTTCTTT. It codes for CASSEGGPITEAFF.

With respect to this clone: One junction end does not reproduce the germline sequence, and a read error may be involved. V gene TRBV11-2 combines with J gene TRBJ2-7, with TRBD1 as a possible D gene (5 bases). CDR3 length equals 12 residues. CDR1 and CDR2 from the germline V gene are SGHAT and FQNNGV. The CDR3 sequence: CASSLDSYEQYF. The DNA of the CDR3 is TGTGCCAGCAGCCTAGACAGCTACGAGCAGTACTTC.